The 17 T cell receptor beta chains below all came from one sample that was sequenced in a study of T cells in Graves' hyperthyroidism and ophthalmopathy. The TCR beta CDR3 regions underwent amplification using RNA transcripts as the source. HTBI primers were employed in a first-round RT-PCR of the TCR CDR3. MiXCR, run by TCRdb on the multiplex PCR reads, gives a single entry per CDR3 protein. The sample holds approximately 400,000 distinct CDR3 sequences, more than 12% seen once. Material: blood. The source of these receptors is a woman aged 30 to 39 with Graves' ophthalmopathy.

This clonotype was counted ten times or more. The gene calls are TRBV6-1 and TRBJ2-7; 13 bases are a match to TRBD2. V lost 0 bases and J lost 4; bases outside the gene matches: 6. Germline assignment: CDR1 MNHNS and CDR2 SASEGT. The CDR3 covers 17 residues. The CDR3 sequence is CASSEASGLAGLYEQYF. The CDR3 DNA reads as TGTGCCAGCAGTGAAGCATCGGGACTAGCGGGGTTGTACGAGCAGTACTTC.

This clonotype was counted between two and nine times. The V call is TRBV7-9, the J call TRBJ2-5; 9 bases match TRBD2. J lost 4 bases, V lost 0 bases, and 3 bases had no gene match. Per the germline V gene, CDR1 is SEHNR and CDR2 is FQNEAQ (reference sequence). The CDR3 runs to 15 residues. DNA of the CDR3: TGTGCCAGCAGCTTAGCATCGGGACTAGCAGAGACCCAGTACTTC. This translates into CASSLASGLAETQYF.

In its sample, this clonotype was seen many times. The chain recombines TRBV11-3 with TRBJ1-2; D unresolved. The germline V gene has CDR1 SGHNT and CDR2 YENEEA. This CDR3 is 11 amino acids long. Trimming pared 3 bases from V and 13 bases from J, leaving 12 bases between. DNA for the CDR3: TGTGCCAGCAGCTTGACGGGGAGTACCACCTTC. Translated, it gives CASSLTGSTTF. Looking up the rest from reference TRBV11-3 and TRBJ1-2 gives the full variable domain: EAGVVQSPRYKIIEKKQPVAFWCNPISGHNTLYWYLQNLGQGPELLIRYENEEAVDDSQLPKDRFSAERLKGVDSTLKIQPAELGDSAVYLCASSLTGSTTFGSGTRLTVV.

This clonotype was observed many times. This chain joins TRBV11-2 and TRBJ2-6; D remains unclear. Germline V lookup: CDR1 SGHAT, CDR2 FQNNGV. V lost 2 bases and J 10 bases, leaving 6 bases between the germline ends. The CDR3 consists of 12 residues. The CDR3 protein is CASSLKLNVLTF. The CDR3 DNA is TGTGCCAGCAGCTTAAAGCTTAACGTCCTGACTTTC.

This clonotype has at least ten counts. The chain links TRBV2 to TRBJ2-3, with unresolved D. The germline V gene encodes CDR1 SNHLY and CDR2 FYNNEI. The CDR3 runs to 13 residues. V was pared by 1 base and J by 4 bases, with 6 bases between. CDR3 sequence reads: CASSEGMADTQYF. In nucleotides, the CDR3 is TGTGCCAGCAGTGAAGGGATGGCAGATACGCAGTATTTT.

This clonotype was detected many times. The genes are TRBV11-2 and TRBJ2-7, with D unclear. V was pared by 5 bases and J by 5 bases, with 7 bases between. There are 11 residues in the CDR3. The germline gives CDR1 SGHAT, CDR2 FQNNGV. The CDR3 nucleotides read TGTGCCAGCAGCCAACGTCACGAGCAGTACTTC. Its protein product is CASSQRHEQYF.

A few counts support this clonotype. This chain joins TRBV28 and TRBJ1-2, with 10 bases identical to TRBD1. Per germline, CDR1 MDHEN and CDR2 SYDVKM. There are 15 residues in the CDR3. Trimming at V came to 6 bases and at J to 5 bases, leaving 9 bases not matched to a gene. CDR3 in DNA: TGTGCCAGCAGACCGGGACAGGGGTTTTTATATGGCTACACCTTC. It is translated as CASRPGQGFLYGYTF.

This clonotype has a count of ten or more. CDR3 in DNA: TGCAGTGCTAGAGATCCGGCTAGCGGGGGTAGCACAGATACGCAGTATTTT. Protein: CSARDPASGGSTDTQYF. The chain combines TRBV20-1 with TRBJ2-3; TRBD2 agrees at 10 bases. This CDR3 comprises 17 residues. Germline V CDR1 and CDR2: DFQATT, SNEGSKA (reference sequence). V was pared by 0 bases and J by 0 bases, with 6 bases of the junction left unmatched.

This clonotype was recorded at least ten times. The chain links TRBV24-1 to TRBJ1-1, with D possibly being TRBD1 (5 bases). The CDR3 spans 13 residues. Germline V gene sequence: CDR1 KGHDR, CDR2 SFDVKD. Deletions cut 7 bases from V and 1 base from J, with 9 bases between. CDR3 bases: TGTGCCACCAGCCAGGGAAAGAACACTGAAGCTTTCTTT. This gives the protein CATSQGKNTEAFF.

This clonotype was counted ten times or more. In DNA form, the CDR3 reads TGTGCCAGCAGCTTACGTGGGGCAGATACGCAGTATTTT. Translating it yields CASSLRGADTQYF. The genes are TRBV7-3 and TRBJ2-3; D call uncertain. Between the trimmed V and J ends, which lost 2 bases and 4 bases, there was a span of 7 bases. The CDR3 is 13 residues long. Germline CDR1 and CDR2: SGHTA and FQGTGA.

This clonotype occurred once. Just one base apart from a much larger clone, this may be a read error. The chain couples TRBV28 to TRBJ1-2, with D tentatively TRBD1 (5 bases). The CDR3 has 13 residues. Germline V gene data show CDR1 as MDHEN and CDR2 as SYDVKM. CDR3 nucleotide sequence: TGTGACAGCAGTTTAGGGAGGGGACGCCCTTACACCTTC. Translating it yields CDSSLGRGRPYTF.

There are many counts of this clonotype. The chain combines TRBV19 with TRBJ2-1, with a tentative D call TRBD1 (5 bases). Trimming shortened V by 5 bases and J by 10 bases, and 18 bases separated the two germline ends. Germline-derived CDR1 and CDR2 are LNHDA and SQIVND (reference sequence). The CDR3 has 14 residues. The CDR3 region has the DNA TGTGCCAGTAGTCCCCGACAGAGGCAAAGGGAGCAGTTCTTC. Translating gives CASSPRQRQREQFF.

This clonotype has at least ten counts. CDR3 in amino acids: CASSWRDSLSGYEQYF. CDR3 DNA: TGTGCCAGCAGCTGGAGGGACTCCCTATCGGGCTACGAGCAGTACTTC. The V call is TRBV11-2, the J call TRBJ2-7; D may be TRBD2 (6 bases). The length of the CDR3 is 16 residues. The germline gives CDR1 SGHAT, CDR2 FQNNGV. V lost 4 bases to trimming and J lost 3 bases, with 19 bases between them.

This clonotype occurred a few times. The chain couples TRBV12-3 or TRBV12-4 to TRBJ2-1; D unresolved. The length of the CDR3 is 13 residues. The V end was cut by 7 bases, the J end by 6 bases, with 13 bases between. CDR3 protein: CASKQGFLNEQFF. CDR3 DNA sequence: TGTGCCAGCAAACAAGGGTTCCTCAATGAGCAGTTCTTC.

The table lists this clonotype with many counts. The chain employs TRBV18 and TRBJ2-5; D call uncertain. The germline V gene has CDR1 KGHSH and CDR2 LQKENI. The length of the CDR3 is 13 residues. Trimming took 5 bases from V and 5 from J, leaving 12 bases between them. The CDR3 DNA reads TGTGCCAGCTCAAGAGAGGCCGTGGAGACCCAGTACTTC. Translated, it gives CASSREAVETQYF.

Written as DNA, the CDR3 is TGTGCCAGCAGCTTAGCAGGGGGAATAATCGCAGATACGCAGTATTTT. Translation gives CASSLAGGIIADTQYF. The chain carries TRBV7-9 and TRBJ2-3; D possibly corresponds to TRBD1 (6 bases). The germline V and J ends were trimmed by 0 bases and 4 bases, with 14 bases remaining between them. This CDR3 has 16 residues. Per germline, CDR1 SEHNR and CDR2 FQNEAQ (reference sequence).

This clonotype was observed a handful of times. The chain is built from TRBV24-1 and TRBJ1-5; D uncertain. The V end was cut by 3 bases, the J end by 4 bases, with 12 bases between. The CDR3 consists of 15 residues. CDR1 is KGHDR, CDR2 SFDVKD, per germline. Here the CDR3 reads CATSDGVGLNQPQHF. The CDR3 nucleotides are TGTGCCACCAGTGATGGTGTAGGGCTTAATCAGCCCCAGCATTTT.